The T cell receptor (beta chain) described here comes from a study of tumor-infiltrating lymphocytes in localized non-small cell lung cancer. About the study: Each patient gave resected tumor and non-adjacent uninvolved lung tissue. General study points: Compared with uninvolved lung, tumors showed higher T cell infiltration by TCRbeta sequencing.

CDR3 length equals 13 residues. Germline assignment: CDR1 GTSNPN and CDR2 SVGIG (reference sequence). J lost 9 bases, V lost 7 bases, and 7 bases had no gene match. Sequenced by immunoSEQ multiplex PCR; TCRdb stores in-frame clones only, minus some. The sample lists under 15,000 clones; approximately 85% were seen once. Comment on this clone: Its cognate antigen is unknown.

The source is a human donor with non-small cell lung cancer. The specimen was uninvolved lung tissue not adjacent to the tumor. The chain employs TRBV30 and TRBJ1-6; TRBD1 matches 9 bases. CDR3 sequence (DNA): TGTGCCTTTTCGGACAGGGGAGGTTCACCCCTCCACTTT. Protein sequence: CAFSDRGGSPLHF.